This T cell receptor beta chain was identified in a study of Ad26.COV2.S vaccination and SARS-CoV-2 variants. Findings and caveats of the study: There was reportedly substantial breadth in spike-specific CD8+ and CD4+ T cell responses after vaccination. Individuals receiving vaccine had higher spike-specific TCR breadth than placebo recipients did.

On this clone itself: Its specificity is not known.

Treatment given: approximately 18 received Ad26.COV2.S at low or high dose, single or two shots; about 5 received placebo; per-sample allocation not given. Sampling was done on day 63 after the first vaccine or placebo injection. An Ad26 vector expressing Wuhan-strain SARS-CoV-2 spike served as the vaccine. The assay was immunoSEQ multiplex PCR, and TCRdb's table has in-frame clones only and misses some. This sample carries around 450,000 clones, approximately 92% of them seen once, and the ten largest clones take approximately 2.5%. This CDR3 is built from 12 residues. The V end was cut by 0 bases, the J end by 9 bases, with 6 bases between. Germline V CDR1 and CDR2: LNHNV, YYDKDF (reference sequence).

This specimen consisted of peripheral blood, obtained in a trial of Ad26.COV2.S vaccine versus placebo. This sequence joins TRBV15 and TRBJ2-1; no definite D call. The source is a person aged 18 to 59 who received the Ad26.COV2.S COVID-19 vaccine or a placebo. The CDR3 protein is CATSRDRVEQFF. The CDR3 nucleotides read TGTGCCACCAGCAGAGATAGGGTTGAGCAGTTCTTC.